The clone carrying this T cell receptor (beta chain) has a handful of counts. Making TCR cDNA involved 5'RACE template switching, which added UMIs and a universal primer site. Via MiXCR, TCRdb re-called the 5' RACE reads, giving one row per CDR3 protein. The top ten hold about 26% of the sample, which has about 85,000 distinct CDR3 sequences, 10% to 15% seen once. The data are from a study of T cells after yellow fever vaccination. CDR1 and CDR2 from the germline V gene are MNHEY and SMNVEV (reference sequence). The CDR3 sequence is 15 residues long. V lost 5 bases to trimming and J lost 2 bases; unmatched junction nucleotides: 3. General study points: There was a small share of clonotypes that showed up in both the CD4 and CD8 compartments.

The clonotype was recovered from a man younger than 30 who received the YFV17D yellow fever vaccine. The starting material was CD8+ T cells not binding an NS4B(214-222) dextramer, sorted from PBMCs, obtained roughly 20 days after the first yellow fever vaccination. The chain combines TRBV27 with TRBJ2-1; 10 bases are a match to TRBD1. CDR3 amino acids: CASSPGTGAYNEQFF. CDR3 coding DNA: TGTGCCAGCAGTCCGGGGACAGGGGCCTACAATGAGCAGTTCTTC.